This is a list of T cell receptor beta chains from one sample in a study of T cells of healthy individuals. TCRdb analysed the 5' RACE reads with MiXCR anew, one entry per CDR3 protein. This table holds 60,000 to 70,000 distinct CDR3 sequences, around 15% found once. The receptors originated from a human donor in good health. Each CDR3 is given with its conserved first and last residue. Each record gives: J gene, clone size, D gene, V gene, CDR3 DNA, CDR3 protein. D genes are given only for firm matches. Clone size is given for some rows only: seen once, a few or many times, or a class if the clone is expanded.

TRBJ2-3 many TRBD2 TRBV4-1 TGCGCCAGCAGCCAAGGACTAGCGGGGGGGAGCACAGATACGCAGTATTTT CASSQGLAGGSTDTQYF
TRBJ1-5 - TRBD1 TRBV7-2 TGTGCCAGCAGCCCACAGGGGGGACAGCCCCAGCATTTT CASSPQGGQPQHF
TRBJ1-3 - - TRBV4-3 TGCGCCAGCAGCCAAGTGCTGGGAGTCTCTGGAAACACCATATATTTT CASSQVLGVSGNTIYF
TRBJ1-1 - - TRBV28 TGTGCCAGCAGTCCCGACGGGGACACTGAAGCTTTCTTT CASSPDGDTEAFF
TRBJ2-3 - TRBD2 TRBV7-3 TGTGCCAGCAGCTTAACGACTAGCGGTTACACAGATACGCAGTATTTT CASSLTTSGYTDTQYF
TRBJ1-1 - - TRBV25-1 TGTGCCAGCAGTGTAACAGGGTTCACTGAAGCTTTCTTT CASSVTGFTEAFF
TRBJ2-5 - - TRBV21-1 TGTGCCAGCAGCATGAATCCAGGGACGAGGGGACAAGAGACCCAGTACTTC CASSMNPGTRGQETQYF
TRBJ2-3 - - TRBV5-1 TGCGCCAGCAGACCCGACGAAGGACTCGGTGCGCAGTATTTT CASRPDEGLGAQYF
TRBJ2-5 - - TRBV7-9 TGTGCCAGCAGCTTAAACGTAAGAGAGACCCAGTACTTC CASSLNVRETQYF
TRBJ2-7 few TRBD1 TRBV12-3/TRBV12-4 TGTGCCAGCAGTTTGGGGACAGGGTACGAGCAGTACTTC CASSLGTGYEQYF
TRBJ2-1 - - TRBV4-1 TGCGCCAGCAGCCAAGGTATGGAGCTGGGAGAATACAATGAGCAGTTCTTC CASSQGMELGEYNEQFF
TRBJ2-3 few TRBD1 TRBV7-6 TGTGCCAGCAGCTTAGGGCAGGGGGCGGATGATACGCAGTATTTT CASSLGQGADDTQYF
TRBJ2-3 - TRBD1 TRBV6-5 TGTGCCAGCAGTAAGGACAGGGCAGATACGCAGTATTTT CASSKDRADTQYF
TRBJ2-3 - TRBD1 TRBV5-4 TGTGCCAGCAGCGTACCGACAGGGGGCAGGGCAGATACGCAGTATTTT CASSVPTGGRADTQYF
TRBJ1-5 many TRBD1 TRBV3-1 TGTGCCAGCAGCCAAGGGACAGGGGTAGGACAGCCCCAGCATTTT CASSQGTGVGQPQHF
TRBJ1-1 many TRBD1 TRBV10-3 TGTGCCATCAGGGGACAGGATAAGGGGAACACTGAAGCTTTCTTT CAIRGQDKGNTEAFF
TRBJ2-7 - TRBD1 TRBV29-1 TGCAGCGCGGTACAGGGGATAAACGAGCAGTACTTC CSAVQGINEQYF
TRBJ1-2 - - TRBV10-3 TGTGCCATCAGTGAGTCGACTAGGGGGTCCGGCTACACCTTC CAISESTRGSGYTF
TRBJ2-3 few TRBD2 TRBV12-3/TRBV12-4 TGTGCCAGCAGTTTTTGGCGGGAGGAGGGGGATACGCAGTATTTT CASSFWREEGDTQYF
TRBJ2-7 few - TRBV10-3 TGTGCCATCAGTGAACGGGAGACTAGTACCTACGAGCAGTACTTC CAISERETSTYEQYF
TRBJ2-7 many - TRBV20-1 TGCAGTGCTAGATCTCCAAGAGGGTGGGGTAACGAGCAGTACTTC CSARSPRGWGNEQYF